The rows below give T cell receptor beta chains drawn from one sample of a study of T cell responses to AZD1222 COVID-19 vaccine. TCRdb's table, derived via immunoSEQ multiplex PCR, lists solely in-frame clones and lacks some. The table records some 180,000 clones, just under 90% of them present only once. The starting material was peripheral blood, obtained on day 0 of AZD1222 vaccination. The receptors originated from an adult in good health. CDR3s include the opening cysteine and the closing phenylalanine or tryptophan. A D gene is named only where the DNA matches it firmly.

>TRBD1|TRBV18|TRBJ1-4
CASSTGTGDEKLFF
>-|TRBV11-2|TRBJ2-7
CASSLTGAEQYF
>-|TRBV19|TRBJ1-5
CASSIVTGSLGNQPQHF
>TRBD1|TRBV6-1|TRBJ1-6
CASSERGQGSPLHF
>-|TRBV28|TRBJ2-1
CASIRMSYNEQFF
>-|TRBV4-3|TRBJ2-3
CASSPTFTDTQYF
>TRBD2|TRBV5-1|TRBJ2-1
CASSSGTSGGSEQFF
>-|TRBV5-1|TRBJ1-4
CASSVNNEKLFF
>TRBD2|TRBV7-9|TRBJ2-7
CASSPGLAEPYEQYF
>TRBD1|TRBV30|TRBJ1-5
CAWSVAGTGINQPQHF
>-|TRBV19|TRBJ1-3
CASRHVDNSGNTIYF
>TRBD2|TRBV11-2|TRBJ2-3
CASSSGGGSTQYF
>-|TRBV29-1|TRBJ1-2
CSVATGFNYGYTF
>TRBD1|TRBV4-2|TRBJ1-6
CASSHVGTVGNNSPLHF
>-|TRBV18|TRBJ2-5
CASSRSETQYF
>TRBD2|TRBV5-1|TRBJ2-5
CASSWEGGAETQYF
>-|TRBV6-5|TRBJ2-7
CASSYSPSSYEQYF
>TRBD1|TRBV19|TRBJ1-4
CASRLGTGREKLFF
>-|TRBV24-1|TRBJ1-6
CATSRGQGSPLHF
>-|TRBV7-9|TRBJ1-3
CASSLPTVVSGNTIYF
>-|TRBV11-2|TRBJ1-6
CASSSPPGGRSYNSPLHF
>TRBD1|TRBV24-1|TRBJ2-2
CATSETSRDRATGELFF
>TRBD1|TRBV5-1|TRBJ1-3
CASSPGQGRDRNTIYF
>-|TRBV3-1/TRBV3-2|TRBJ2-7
CASSQGQSWSYEQYF
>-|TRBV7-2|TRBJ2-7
CASSAQGSRQHEQYF
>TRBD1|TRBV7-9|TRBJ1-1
CASSFGDRATEAFF
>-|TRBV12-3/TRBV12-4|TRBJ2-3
CASGQGGDTQYF
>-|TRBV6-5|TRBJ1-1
CASSIEGSTEAFF
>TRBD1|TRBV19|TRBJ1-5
CASSRQGASNQPQHF
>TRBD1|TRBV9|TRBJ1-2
CASSAEDRGYGYTF
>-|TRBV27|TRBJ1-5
CASSSSMDSLPFPQHF
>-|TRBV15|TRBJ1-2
CATSREGRSYTF
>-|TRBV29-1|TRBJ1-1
CSVRTNLNTEAFF
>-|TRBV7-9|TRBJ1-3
CASSLFRDSGNTIYF
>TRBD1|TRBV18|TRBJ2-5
CASSPTGGETQYF